The clone carrying this T cell receptor (beta chain) was detected once. These data come from a study of T cells in localized non-small cell lung cancer. Produced via immunoSEQ multiplex PCR; TCRdb's table is partial and in-frame only. The table includes about 47,000 clones, about 86% detected once. The sequenced sample was PBMCs, obtained before any cancer treatment. This receptor was obtained from a man between 40 and 69 years old with stage II lung adenocarcinoma.

The CDR3 DNA is TGTGCCTGGAGTCCCAAAGACAAAGAGACCCAGTACTTC. It is translated as CAWSPKDKETQYF. The chain employs TRBV30 and TRBJ2-5; D is unresolved. Trimming took 2 bases from V and 3 from J, leaving 10 bases between them. CDR1 and CDR2 (germline): GTSNPN, SVGIG (reference sequence). The CDR3 extends over 13 amino acids. Based on the CDR3 plus reference TRBV30 and TRBJ2-5, the full variable domain is SQTIHQWPATLVQPVGSPLSLECTVEGTSNPNLYWYRQAAGRGLQLLFYSVGIGQISSEVPQNLSASRPQDRQFILSSKKLLLSDSGFYLCAWSPKDKETQYFGPGTRLLVL.